This T cell receptor beta chain was documented in a study of blood T cells in healthy people across ages. V was cut by 7 bases and J by 0 bases, with 13 bases left in between. The CDR3 is 15 residues long. Germline V CDR1 and CDR2: SNHLY, FYNNEI. Primed by a sample-barcoded 5' primer and a J-beta primer mix, a second PCR proceeded for roughly 6 to 12 cycles. One entry per CDR3 protein, called by TCRdb with MiXCR from the 5' RACE reads. In the table there are almost 300,000 distinct CDR3 sequences, 25% to 30% of which are singletons. The TCR originated in a woman in her sixties or seventies in good health. Input material: blood. The genes are TRBV2 and TRBJ1-5, with D unresolved. CDR3 in amino acids: CASIFDLGSNQPQHF. The CDR3 bases are TGTGCCAGCATTTTCGATCTGGGTAGCAATCAGCCCCAGCATTTT. The whole variable domain, filled in from reference TRBV2 and TRBJ1-5, reads EPEVTQTPSHQVTQMGQEVILRCVPISNHLYFYWYRQILGQKVEFLVSFYNNEISEKSEIFDDQFSVERPDGSNFTLKIRSTKLEDSAMYFCASIFDLGSNQPQHFGDGTRLSIL.